Listed below are T cell receptor beta chains from one sample, sequenced in a study of T-cell reconstitution after alpha-beta-depleted transplantation in children. Each CDR3 protein is one row after TCRdb ran MiXCR on the PCR reads. The sample holds approximately 500,000 distinct CDR3 sequences; approximately 10% are singletons and the top ten take just over 2%. The sample here was PBMCs, taken before TCRalphabeta/CD19-depleted stem cell transplant. The receptor source for this set is a child aged 2 to 15 with inherited bone marrow failure, due to receive a stem cell transplant. CDR3s include the opening cysteine and the closing phenylalanine or tryptophan. A D gene is named only where the DNA matches it firmly. Not all rows give a size; the values are once, few, many and, for expanded clones, a class.

v_gene	d_gene	j_gene	abundance	CDR3aa	CDR3nt
TRBV12-3/TRBV12-4	TRBD2	TRBJ2-7	many	CASSPELAHSYEQYF	TGTGCCAGCAGTCCCGAACTAGCGCACTCCTACGAGCAGTACTTC
TRBV7-9	TRBD2	TRBJ2-2	NA	CASSQAGVKNTGELFF	TGTGCCAGCAGTCAGGCGGGGGTAAAGAACACCGGGGAGCTGTTTTTT
TRBV4-3	TRBD1	TRBJ2-7	many	CASSQEGQGGYEQYF	TGCGCCAGCAGCCAAGAGGGACAGGGTGGCTACGAGCAGTACTTC
TRBV20-1	NA	TRBJ2-5	NA	CSARGLERGLRAQYF	TGCAGTGCTAGAGGCCTTGAACGGGGGCTCAGGGCCCAGTACTTC
TRBV2	NA	TRBJ1-2	many	CASSELGYGYTF	TGTGCCAGCAGTGAACTGGGATATGGCTACACCTTC
TRBV2	TRBD1	TRBJ1-2	many	CASVANRGEDYGYTF	TGTGCCAGCGTTGCCAACAGGGGAGAAGACTATGGCTACACCTTC
TRBV5-1	NA	TRBJ2-1	many	CASSLELQYVYNEQFF	TGCGCCAGCAGCTTGGAACTCCAGTATGTTTACAATGAGCAGTTCTTC
TRBV11-3	TRBD2	TRBJ2-1	NA	CASSARTSGSYNEQFF	TGTGCCAGCAGCGCGAGGACTAGCGGTTCCTACAATGAGCAGTTCTTC
TRBV12-3/TRBV12-4	NA	TRBJ2-3	many	CASSSIGWIGTDTQYF	TGTGCCAGCAGTTCGATTGGGTGGATAGGCACAGATACGCAGTATTTT
TRBV20-1	TRBD1	TRBJ2-7	many	CSATDRGLYEQYF	TGCAGTGCCACGGACAGGGGGCTGTACGAGCAGTACTTC
TRBV13	TRBD1	TRBJ2-7	many	CASSPQGDVDEQYF	TGTGCCAGCAGCCCACAGGGGGACGTCGACGAGCAGTACTTC
TRBV29-1	NA	TRBJ2-6	NA	CSVLGGVSGANVLTF	TGCAGCGTTTTAGGGGGAGTCTCTGGGGCCAACGTCCTGACTTTC
TRBV6-5	NA	TRBJ2-2	NA	CASSWGWDSGELFF	TGTGCCAGCAGTTGGGGCTGGGACTCCGGGGAGCTGTTTTTT
TRBV12-3/TRBV12-4	NA	TRBJ2-7	NA	CASSPGSQTFGQYF	TGTGCCAGCAGTCCCGGTTCCCAGACCTTCGGGCAGTACTTC
TRBV12-3/TRBV12-4	NA	TRBJ2-7	few	CASSFLVGSSEQYF	TGTGCCAGCAGTTTCTTAGTAGGGTCTAGTGAGCAGTACTTC
TRBV29-1	TRBD1	TRBJ1-3	NA	CSVATGGLANTIYF	TGCAGCGTTGCTACAGGGGGTTTGGCAAACACCATATATTTT
TRBV29-1	TRBD2	TRBJ2-3	many	CSVEGGPRDTQYF	TGCAGCGTTGAGGGAGGGCCACGAGATACGCAGTATTTT
TRBV28	NA	TRBJ2-5	NA	CASSSYIGQIQETQYF	TGTGCCAGCAGTTCATACATCGGACAGATACAAGAGACCCAGTACTTC
TRBV27	NA	TRBJ2-1	many	CASSLVGRNDYEQFF	TGTGCCAGCAGTTTAGTGGGCCGCAACGACTATGAGCAGTTCTTC
TRBV6-2/TRBV6-3	TRBD2	TRBJ2-1	many	CASSLRTGTSGGNEQFF	TGTGCCAGCAGTTTACGGACCGGGACTAGCGGGGGGAATGAGCAGTTCTTC
TRBV4-1	TRBD2	TRBJ2-1	many	CASSQDLGSGRATSSYNEQFF	TGCGCCAGCAGCCAAGATCTTGGAAGCGGGAGGGCCACGAGCTCCTACAATGAGCAGTTCTTC
TRBV28	TRBD1	TRBJ2-3	many	CASSLRDRGRTDTQYF	TGTGCCAGCAGTTTACGGGACAGGGGGCGCACAGATACGCAGTATTTT
TRBV6-5	NA	TRBJ1-5	many	CASSPNNQPQHF	TGTGCCAGCAGCCCAAACAATCAGCCCCAGCATTTT
TRBV14	NA	TRBJ2-1	many	CASSLPEANSYNEQFF	TGTGCCAGCAGCCTACCGGAGGCGAACTCCTACAATGAGCAGTTCTTC
TRBV28	NA	TRBJ1-2	many	CASSPRPEQGGYGYTF	TGTGCCAGCAGTCCCCGACCAGAACAGGGTGGATATGGCTACACCTTC
TRBV5-5	TRBD2	TRBJ2-1	many	CASSKPPGGRAQFF	TGTGCCAGCAGCAAGCCCCCGGGGGGGAGAGCGCAGTTCTTC
TRBV20-1	TRBD1	TRBJ1-5	few	CCARQTGWGLGNQPQHF	TGCTGTGCTAGACAGACAGGGTGGGGCCTGGGCAATCAGCCCCAGCATTTT